A single sample gave rise to the 23 T cell receptor beta chains below, sequenced in a study of blood T cell repertoires in COVID-19. TCRdb's table, derived via immunoSEQ multiplex PCR, lists solely in-frame clones and lacks some. The sample includes roughly 150,000 clones, 88% of them seen just once. Source material: peripheral blood. The receptors come from a man over 45 who had recovered from COVID-19.

V is TRBV6-2 or TRBV6-3 and J is TRBJ2-1, with 11 bases lining up with TRBD2. CDR1 is MNHEY, CDR2 SVGEGT, per germline. The CDR3 length is 15 residues. The V gene end was trimmed by 4 bases and the J gene end by 6 bases; junction bases not matched to a gene: 5. This CDR3 reads CASSSASGRINEQFF. As DNA, the CDR3 is TGTGCCAGCAGTTCGGCTAGCGGGAGGATCAATGAGCAGTTCTTC.

The V and J genes are TRBV9 and TRBJ2-2; D is unresolved. CDR1 and CDR2 from the germline V gene are SGDLS and YYNGEE. The CDR3 is 14 amino acids. V lost 5 bases to trimming and J lost 0 bases, with 8 bases between them. The CDR3 loop is CASRSAPNTGELFF. The DNA of the CDR3 is TGTGCCAGCAGGAGCGCGCCGAACACCGGGGAGCTGTTTTTT.

This chain connects TRBV9 to TRBJ1-3; D is unresolved. The CDR3 loop spans 14 amino acids. CDR1 and CDR2 from the germline V gene are SGDLS and YYNGEE. Trimming left V 0 bases short and J 2 bases short, with 6 bases between. The CDR3 DNA is TGTGCCAGCAGCGTAGATACAGCTGGAAACACCATATATTTT. It codes for CASSVDTAGNTIYF.

The CDR3 is CASSQRGRNYGYTF. CDR3 bases: TGTGCCAGCAGCCAACGGGGGAGGAACTATGGCTACACCTTC. This sequence joins TRBV14 and TRBJ1-2; weak D call: TRBD1 (5 bases). CDR1 is SGHDN and CDR2 is FVKESK in the germline V gene. V was cut by 2 bases and J by 2 bases, with 9 bases left in between. The CDR3 length is 14 residues.

The CDR3 loop reads CASSFTGGAEAFF. CDR3 bases: TGTGCCAGCAGCTTTACAGGAGGGGCTGAAGCTTTCTTT. The rearrangement links TRBV5-6 to TRBJ1-1, with D tentatively TRBD1 (5 bases). Trimming left V 2 bases short and J 6 bases short, with 11 bases between. The CDR3 runs 13 residues. Germline CDR1 and CDR2: SGHDT and YYEEEE. Looking up the rest from reference TRBV5-6 and TRBJ1-1 gives the full variable domain: DAGVTQSPTHLIKTRGQQVTLRCSPKSGHDTVSWYQQALGQGPQFIFQYYEEEERQRGNFPDRFSGHQFPNYSSELNVNALLLGDSALYLCASSFTGGAEAFFGQGTRLTVV.

V and J are TRBV28 and TRBJ1-1; D is possibly TRBD1 (5 bases). The CDR3 loop spans 15 amino acids. CDR1 and CDR2 from the germline V gene are MDHEN and SYDVKM. V lost 4 bases and J lost 1, with 13 bases in between. The CDR3 region is CASSSGGLKNTEAFF. The CDR3 DNA follows: TGTGCCAGCAGTTCCGGGGGATTGAAGAACACTGAAGCTTTCTTT.

The J gene is TRBJ2-1, the V gene TRBV18, with 10 bases lining up with TRBD2. Losses at the gene ends were 5 bases for V and 3 bases for J; bases not matched to a gene: 7. The CDR3 consists of 16 residues. Germline V gene data show CDR1 as KGHSH and CDR2 as LQKENI. CDR3 sequence (DNA): TGTGCCAGCTCATTCCAAGCGGGAGGGATCTACAATGAGCAGTTCTTC. Its protein product is CASSFQAGGIYNEQFF.

The chain links TRBV18 to TRBJ2-7; a possible D gene is TRBD1 (6 bases). The CDR3 has 13 residues. From germline, CDR1 is KGHSH and CDR2 LQKENI. Trimming left V 0 bases short and J 3 bases short, with 6 bases between. The CDR3 region is CASSPPDSYEQYF. The CDR3, as DNA: TGTGCCAGCTCACCACCGGACAGCTACGAGCAGTACTTC.

This clone occurred a few times. J is TRBJ2-2 and V is TRBV7-3, with a tentative D call TRBD1 (6 bases). This CDR3 comprises 16 residues. V gave up 5 bases and J gave up 5 bases, with 18 bases separating them. Germline CDR1 is SGHTA and CDR2 is FQGTGA. The DNA of the CDR3 is TGTGCCAGCAGCCCCTCCGGACAGATTCTTACCGGGGAGCTGTTTTTT. Translation gives CASSPSGQILTGELFF. Based on the CDR3 plus reference TRBV7-3 and TRBJ2-2, the full variable domain is GAGVSQTPSNKVTEKGKYVELRCDPISGHTALYWYRQSLGQGPEFLIYFQGTGAADDSGLPNDRFFAVRPEGSVSTLKIQRTERGDSAVYLCASSPSGQILTGELFFGEGSRLTVL.

V and J are TRBV2 and TRBJ1-4; 8 nucleotides match TRBD1. The CDR3 totals 16 residues. Per germline, CDR1 SNHLY and CDR2 FYNNEI. Trimming at V came to 4 bases and at J to 6 bases, leaving 10 bases not matched to a gene. The CDR3 nucleotides read TGTGCCAGCAGTGCTACCAGACAGGGGTACCATGAAAAACTGTTTTTT. Amino acid sequence: CASSATRQGYHEKLFF. Together with reference TRBV2 and TRBJ1-4, the CDR3 gives the full variable domain: EPEVTQTPSHQVTQMGQEVILRCVPISNHLYFYWYRQILGQKVEFLVSFYNNEISEKSEIFDDQFSVERPDGSNFTLKIRSTKLEDSAMYFCASSATRQGYHEKLFFGSGTQLSVL.

The chain is built from TRBV4-1 and TRBJ2-2; no firm D call. Germline lookup yields CDR1 MGHRA and CDR2 YSYEKL. The length of the CDR3 is 15 residues. Trimming pared 1 base from V and 6 bases from J, leaving 12 bases between. The CDR3 nucleotides are TGCGCCAGCAGCCAAGGACGCCCCGGAGCCGGGGAGCTGTTTTTT. Its translation is CASSQGRPGAGELFF.

This clone showed up just once. This rearrangement joins TRBV19 to TRBJ1-1; TRBD1 matches 7 bases. With 3 bases clipped from V and 4 bases from J, the junction kept 8 bases outside the gene matches. The CDR3 is made up of 15 amino acids. The germline gives CDR1 LNHDA, CDR2 SQIVND (reference sequence). DNA of the CDR3: TGTGCCAGTAGTATGGCCACAGGGGAGAGCACTGAAGCTTTCTTT. Its translation: CASSMATGESTEAFF.

This clone appeared a single time. The CDR3: CASSQQGNTIYF. The CDR3, as DNA: TGTGCCAGCAGCCAACAAGGAAACACCATATATTTT. V usage is TRBV14 and J usage is TRBJ1-3; D uncertain. V shed 2 bases and J shed 4 bases, with 3 bases lying between them. The CDR3 extends over 12 amino acids. Per germline, CDR1 SGHDN and CDR2 FVKESK.

This chain joins TRBV18 and TRBJ2-5, with 11 bases that match TRBD2. From germline, CDR1 is KGHSH and CDR2 LQKENI. The CDR3 length is 16 residues. J was trimmed by 2 bases and V by 2 bases; bases with no gene match: 4. CDR3 amino acids: CASSPRLAGGQETQYF. The DNA for the CDR3 is TGTGCCAGCTCACCAAGGCTAGCGGGGGGTCAAGAGACCCAGTACTTC.

This clone was found a few times. The J gene is TRBJ2-5, the V gene TRBV11-2, with D possibly TRBD2 on 6 matching bases. Germline CDR1 SGHAT, CDR2 FQNNGV. This CDR3 has 16 amino acids. The V end was cut by 5 bases, the J end by 0 bases, with 16 bases between. In DNA, the CDR3 is TGTGCCAGCAGCGTACGGGACTCCCTGTACCAAGAGACCCAGTACTTC. It is translated as CASSVRDSLYQETQYF.

This chain links TRBV27 with TRBJ2-3, with TRBD2 matching over 8 bases. V was clipped by 5 bases and J by 4 bases; unmatched bases: 8. This CDR3 contains 15 residues. Per germline, CDR1 MNHEY and CDR2 SMNVEV (reference sequence). This CDR3 reads CASSTRGGRADTQYF. Here the CDR3 DNA reads TGTGCCAGCAGTACCCGGGGGGGCCGGGCAGATACGCAGTATTTT.

V usage is TRBV19 and J usage is TRBJ1-1; D is unclear. Germline V CDR1 and CDR2: LNHDA, SQIVND (reference sequence). Between the trimmed V and J ends, which lost 5 bases and 1 base, there was a span of 17 bases. The CDR3 has 16 residues. CDR3 DNA: TGTGCCAGTAGTCCTGTCCGGGTTATCGAGAACACTGAAGCTTTCTTT. Amino acids: CASSPVRVIENTEAFF.

The chain employs TRBV6-4 and TRBJ2-1, with a possible D match to TRBD2 (6 bases). V was cut by 0 bases and J by 6 bases, with 9 bases left in between. CDR3 length equals 14 residues. Per germline, CDR1 MRHNA and CDR2 SNTAGT. CDR3 in amino acids: CASSDSPSANEQFF. The DNA of the CDR3 is TGTGCCAGCAGTGACTCCCCTAGCGCCAATGAGCAGTTCTTC.

V is TRBV5-5 and J is TRBJ2-2; 7 nucleotides align to TRBD2. J was trimmed by 3 bases and V by 0 bases; bases with no gene match: 5. The CDR3 spans 16 residues. Germline CDR1 SGHKS, CDR2 YYEKEE (reference sequence). The CDR3 spells CASSLAPSGDTGELFF. The CDR3 DNA follows: TGTGCCAGCAGCTTGGCTCCTAGCGGAGACACCGGGGAGCTGTTTTTT. Based on the CDR3 plus reference TRBV5-5 and TRBJ2-2, the full variable domain is DAGVTQSPTHLIKTRGQQVTLRCSPISGHKSVSWYQQVLGQGPQFIFQYYEKEERGRGNFPDRFSARQFPNYSSELNVNALLLGDSALYLCASSLAPSGDTGELFFGEGSRLTVL.

The chain uses TRBV4-3 and TRBJ1-5; 8 bases line up with TRBD1. The V and J ends lost 4 bases and 5 bases, in that order; junction bases with no gene match: 4. Germline CDR1 LGHNA, CDR2 YSLEER. The CDR3 is 14 amino acids. The CDR3 reads CASSRDRRDQPQHF. Written as DNA, the CDR3 is TGCGCCAGCAGCCGGGACAGGCGAGATCAGCCCCAGCATTTT.

The CDR3 DNA reads TGTGCCAGTAGTAGGGACAGGGAGTCCGATACGCAGTATTTT. This sequence encodes CASSRDRESDTQYF. The chain uses TRBV19 and TRBJ2-3; 9 bases are shared with TRBD1. V shed 4 bases, J shed 6 bases, and the junction held 5 bases outside the gene matches. Germline V gives CDR1 LNHDA, CDR2 SQIVND (reference sequence). The CDR3 consists of 14 residues.

This clone has only a few counts. This chain joins TRBV6-2 or TRBV6-3 and TRBJ2-5; 9 bases fit TRBD1. CDR3 size: 16 residues. The germline gives CDR1 MNHEY, CDR2 SVGEGT. Trimming cost V 2 bases and J 0 bases; bases outside gene matches: 4. CDR3 in amino acids: CASSYQGTGYQETQYF. The CDR3 DNA follows: TGTGCCAGCAGTTACCAGGGGACAGGGTACCAAGAGACCCAGTACTTC.

This clone has only one observation. Mismatch with germline at one junction end may stem from a read error. The chain recombines TRBV5-1 with TRBJ2-5, with TRBD2 matching over 7 bases. Germline V gene sequence: CDR1 SGHRS, CDR2 YFSETQ. The CDR3 runs 14 residues. The CDR3 DNA sequence: TGCGCCAGCAGTTTGGACCGGGGGGTAGAGACCCAGTACTTC. Translated: CASSLDRGVETQYF.